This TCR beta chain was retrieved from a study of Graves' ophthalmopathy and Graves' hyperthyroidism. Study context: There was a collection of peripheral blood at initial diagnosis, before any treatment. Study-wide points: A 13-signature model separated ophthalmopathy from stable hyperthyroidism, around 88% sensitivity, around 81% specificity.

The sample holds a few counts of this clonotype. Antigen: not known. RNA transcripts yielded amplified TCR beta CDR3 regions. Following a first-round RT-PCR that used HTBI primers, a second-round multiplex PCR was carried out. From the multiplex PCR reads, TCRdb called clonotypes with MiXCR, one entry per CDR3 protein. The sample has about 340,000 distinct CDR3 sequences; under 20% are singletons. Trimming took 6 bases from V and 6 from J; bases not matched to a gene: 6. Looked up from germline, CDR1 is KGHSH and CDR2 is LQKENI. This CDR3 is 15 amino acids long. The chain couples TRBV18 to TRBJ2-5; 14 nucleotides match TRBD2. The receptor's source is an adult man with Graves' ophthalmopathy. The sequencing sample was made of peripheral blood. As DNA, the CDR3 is TGTGCCAGCTCTTGGACTAGCGGGGGGCAGAAGACCCAGTACTTC. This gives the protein CASSWTSGGQKTQYF.